The 13 T cell receptor beta chains below come from one sample, sequenced in a study of blood T cell repertoires in COVID-19. Repertoires were generated with immunoSEQ multiplex PCR, while TCRdb's copy carries only in-frame clones and drops some. The repertoire holds about 160,000 clones, with approximately 80% as singletons. Sequencing was performed on peripheral blood. The receptors shown here come from a woman of 80 years or more with active or convalescent COVID-19.

The chain uses TRBV5-1 and TRBJ1-5; D perhaps matches TRBD1 (6 bases). V lost 4 bases to trimming and J lost 7 bases, with 15 bases between them. CDR1 SGHRS and CDR2 YFSETQ come from the germline V gene. The CDR3 contains 14 residues. CDR3 coding DNA: TGCGCCAGCAGCCCGGGGGGGGCTAACCAGCCCCAGCATTTT. Its protein is CASSPGGANQPQHF.

This chain connects TRBV5-6 to TRBJ2-1; 8 nucleotides line up with TRBD2. Germline lookup yields CDR1 SGHDT and CDR2 YYEEEE. Germline trimming cut 3 bases from V and 4 bases from J; bases unmatched to any gene: 3. The CDR3 contains 14 residues. The CDR3 region has the DNA TGTGCCAGCAGCTCCGGACTAGCATACAATGAGCAGTTCTTC. This sequence encodes CASSSGLAYNEQFF.

V gene TRBV19 combines with J gene TRBJ1-2, with 9 bases that match TRBD1. CDR3 length: 13 amino acids. V trimming: 4 bases; J trimming: 6 bases; junction bases outside the gene matches: 3. Germline V gene data show CDR1 as LNHDA and CDR2 as SQIVND (reference sequence). CDR3 DNA: TGTGCCAGTAGTAGGGACAGGGACAATGGCTACACCTTC. The encoded protein is CASSRDRDNGYTF.

The V call is TRBV5-1, the J call TRBJ2-2; 8 bases fit TRBD1. From germline, CDR1 is SGHRS and CDR2 YFSETQ. The trim removed 6 bases at V and 4 bases at J, leaving 11 bases unmatched. The CDR3 has 16 residues. CDR3 DNA sequence: TGCGCCAGCACCCCATACCCCAGGGGGCGCACCGGGGAGCTGTTTTTT. It is translated as CASTPYPRGRTGELFF.

The sample holds one count of this clone. The chain uses TRBV12-3 or TRBV12-4 and TRBJ2-4; D gene uncertain. This CDR3 is 12 amino acids long. Trimming stripped 8 bases from V and 1 base from J, with 6 bases between. The CDR3 coding sequence is TGTGCCAGCGCCAGTGCCAAAAACATTCAGTACTTC. It is translated as CASASAKNIQYF.

J is TRBJ1-1 and V is TRBV3-1 (or the pseudogene TRBV3-2); tentative D call: TRBD1 (6 bases). V was shortened by 1 base and J by 1 base, with 7 bases between the two germline ends. Germline CDR1 and CDR2: LGHDT and YNNKEL (reference sequence). The length of the CDR3 is 14 residues. The CDR3 loop is CASSQGGPNTEAFF. CDR3 DNA: TGTGCCAGCAGCCAAGGGGGGCCGAACACTGAAGCTTTCTTT.

This chain connects TRBV24-1 to TRBJ2-2; 7 nucleotides align to TRBD2. CDR1 and CDR2 (germline): KGHDR, SFDVKD. The CDR3 runs to 15 residues. J lost 0 bases, V lost 6 bases, and 3 bases had no gene match. The CDR3 region is CATSPGGTNTGELFF. The CDR3 DNA follows: TGTGCCACCAGTCCGGGGGGAACGAACACCGGGGAGCTGTTTTTT.

This clone was detected ten times or more. This chain links TRBV27 with TRBJ1-2; 9 bases are shared with TRBD1. Germline CDR1 reads MNHEY; CDR2 reads SMNVEV (reference sequence). J lost 2 bases, V lost 2 bases, and 9 bases had no gene match. This CDR3 is built from 17 residues. The CDR3, as DNA: TGTGCCAGCAGTTTAAACACGGGGACAGGGAAGAACTATGGCTACACCTTC. Protein: CASSLNTGTGKNYGYTF.

This clone turned up a few times. J is TRBJ1-1 and V is TRBV7-8; D is perhaps TRBD1 (6 bases). Germline assignment: CDR1 SGHVS and CDR2 FQNEAQ. With 5 bases removed from V and 5 bases from J, the gap between germline ends came to 18 bases. The CDR3 is 15 residues long. The CDR3 is CASSLSLQGSTEAFF. DNA for the CDR3: TGTGCCAGCAGCCTCAGCTTACAGGGAAGTACTGAAGCTTTCTTT.

This chain uses TRBV29-1 with TRBJ1-2, with TRBD1 matching over 7 bases. Germline CDR1 is SQVTM and CDR2 is ANQGSEA. The junction had 4 bases not matched to a gene; V was cut back by 6 bases and J by 3 bases. The CDR3 extends over 12 amino acids. The CDR3 coding sequence is TGCAGCGTGGGGGACAGTTACTATGGCTACACCTTC. Protein product: CSVGDSYYGYTF.

With respect to this clone: One end of the junction is discordant with germline, which a read error may explain. V and J are TRBV6-6 and TRBJ2-2, with TRBD2 identical over 8 bases. Germline loops: CDR1 MNHNY, CDR2 SVGAGI (reference sequence). The CDR3 is 10 amino acids. CDR3 in amino acids: CAGGAGELFF. The CDR3 coding sequence is TGCGCCGGGGGGGCCGGGGAGCTGTTTTTT.

The gene calls are TRBV27 and TRBJ2-3, with TRBD1 as a possible D gene (8 bases). The germline V gene encodes CDR1 MNHEY and CDR2 SMNVEV (reference sequence). V shed 4 bases and J shed 6 bases, with 17 bases lying between them. This CDR3 comprises 15 residues. This chain's CDR3 is CASSYGQGGGDTQYF. The CDR3 nucleotides read TGTGCCAGCAGTTACGGACAGGGAGGGGGGGATACGCAGTATTTT.

This rearrangement joins TRBV21-1 to TRBJ2-4; the table calls TRBD1, which could not be checked here. TRBV21-1 is labeled a pseudogene. The CDR3 covers 15 residues. The CDR3: CASSKQRTGGNIQYF. The DNA for the CDR3 is TGTGCCAGCAGCAAACAGAGGACAGGGGGAAACATTCAGTACTTC.